This TCR beta chain originates from a study of T cell repertoires in cytomegalovirus infection. MiXCR, run by TCRdb on the reads, gives a single entry per CDR3 protein. Found here are roughly 730,000 distinct CDR3 sequences, around 35% of them singletons; the top ten hold around a sixth. Trimming took 5 bases from V and 0 from J; bases not matched to a gene: 9. The CDR3 covers 17 residues. Per the germline V gene, CDR1 is SGHVS and CDR2 is FNYEAQ. On this clonotype itself: The antigen is not known.

The receptor comes from a human donor in good health (CMV status not recorded). Some clones in this sample may be carry-over from other donors' samples. The sample was cultured PBMCs, taken from culture after CMV antigen stimulation. The chain recombines TRBV7-6 with TRBJ1-3, with TRBD1 identical over 8 bases. The CDR3 is CASSPWTGQSSGNTIYF. Written as DNA, the CDR3 is TGTGCCAGCAGCCCCTGGACAGGGCAATCCTCTGGAAACACCATATATTTT.